This T cell receptor (beta chain) was recovered during a study of T cells in Graves' hyperthyroidism and ophthalmopathy. TCR beta CDR3 region amplification was performed from RNA transcripts. An initial round of RT-PCR targeting the TCR CDR3 relied on the HTBI primer set. TCRdb recomputed calls from the multiplex PCR reads with MiXCR, one row per CDR3 protein. The repertoire holds approximately 640,000 distinct CDR3 sequences, roughly 17% seen once, with roughly 16% in the top ten. The CDR3 is made up of 14 amino acids. Germline CDR1 is SNHLY and CDR2 is FYNNEI. Trimming removed 6 bases from V and 6 bases from J; junction bases left unmatched: 11.

The V call is TRBV2, the J call TRBJ2-7; 7 bases fit TRBD2. The TCR was taken from a man aged 45 to 65 with Graves' hyperthyroidism. The source material was blood. The CDR3 DNA reads TGTGCCAGCAGCGCCTCGAGCGGGGTTCGCGAGCAGTACTTC. As protein: CASSASSGVREQYF.